The clone carrying this T cell receptor beta chain appeared a single time. Antigen: not known. The data were taken from a study of beta chain features in type 1 diabetes. Points from the study as a whole: Type 1 diabetes patients showed a moderate but significant shortening of TCRB CDR3s in all four CD4+ subsets. Naive, central memory and Treg TCRB repertoires appeared more alike in patients than in healthy donors.

The length of the CDR3 is 13 residues. V shed 8 bases and J 9 bases; nucleotides not matched to a gene: 10. From germline, CDR1 is MNHEY and CDR2 SVGAGI. What was sequenced were expressed TCRB transcripts, since all of the isolated RNA had been reverse transcribed. The average read count of naive, central memory and regulatory T cell samples was about 3.3 million. The repertoire was sequenced with immunoSEQ multiplex PCR; TCRdb's copy has only in-frame clones and lacks some. The sample records some 70,000 clones, approximately 47% being singletons. Sequenced sample: central memory CD4+ T cells from blood. This sequence joins TRBV6-5 and TRBJ2-4, with 7 bases lining up with TRBD2. This TCR was recovered from a man aged 30-40 years with type 1 diabetes. The CDR3 sequence is CASRWGGTGIQYF. DNA for the CDR3: TGTGCCAGCCGATGGGGGGGGACGGGCATTCAGTACTTC.